This TCR beta chain was profiled in a study of identical twins. Unique molecular identifiers were in the cDNA, with template-switch universal primer binding. TCRdb ran MiXCR on the 5' RACE reads and lists one entry per CDR3 protein. Here the sample spans some 660,000 distinct CDR3 sequences, around 8.3% being singletons. The CDR3 spans 15 residues. The V gene's germline CDR1 is SSHAT and CDR2 FNYEAQ (reference sequence). Study-level points and caveats: Researchers caution that invariant MAIT and iNKT cells could partly confound zero-insertion analyses. Twins shared out-of-frame alpha sequences with excess low generation probability. The more abundant beta clonotypes in cord blood had fewer insertions, and memory repertoires did not show this.

This clonotype appeared a few times. Antigen specificity is unknown. One end of the junction varies from germline; a read error may be responsible. The same sample was also used in a study of yellow fever vaccine responses in identical twins.

This rearrangement joins TRBV7-7 to TRBJ2-5, with 7 bases identical to TRBD1. Material: PBMCs. This clonotype was obtained from a woman between 18 and 29 years old in good health. CDR3 residues: CASSPQTGTQETQYF. CDR3 coding DNA: TGTGCTAGCAGCCCCCAGACAGGGACCCAAGAGACCCAGTACTTC. Full variable domain (missing parts from reference TRBV7-7 and TRBJ2-5): GAGVSQSPRYKVTKRGQDVTLRCDPISSHATLYWYQQALGQGPEFLTYFNYEAQPDKSGLPSDRFSAERPEGSISTLTIQRTEQRDSAMYRCASSPQTGTQETQYFGPGTRLLVL.